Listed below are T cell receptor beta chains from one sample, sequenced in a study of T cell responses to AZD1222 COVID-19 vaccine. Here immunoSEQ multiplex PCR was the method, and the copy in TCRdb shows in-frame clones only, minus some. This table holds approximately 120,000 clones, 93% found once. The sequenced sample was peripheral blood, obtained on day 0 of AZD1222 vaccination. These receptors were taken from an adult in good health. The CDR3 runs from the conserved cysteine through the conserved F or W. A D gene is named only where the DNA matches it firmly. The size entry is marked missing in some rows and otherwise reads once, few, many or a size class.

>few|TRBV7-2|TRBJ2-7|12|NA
TGTGCCAGCAGCTTAGTGCCCTACGAGCAGTACTTC
CASSLVPYEQYF
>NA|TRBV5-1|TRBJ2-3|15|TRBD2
TGCGCCAGCAGCCCGCTAGCGGGGGGTGCAGATACGCAGTATTTT
CASSPLAGGADTQYF
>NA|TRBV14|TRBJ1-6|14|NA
TGTGCCAGCAGCCAAAGGGGAGTCTATTCACCCCTCCACTTT
CASSQRGVYSPLHF
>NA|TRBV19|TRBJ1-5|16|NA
TGTGCCAGTAGTACCCCTCAGGACGTCCTCAATCAGCCCCAGCATTTT
CASSTPQDVLNQPQHF
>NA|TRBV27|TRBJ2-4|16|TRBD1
TGTGCCAGCAGTTTATGGGGACAGGGGGAAAAAAACATTCAGTACTTC
CASSLWGQGEKNIQYF
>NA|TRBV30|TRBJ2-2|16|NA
TGTGCCTGGAGAAGGAGGGGCGTTGGGAACACCGGGGAGCTGTTTTTT
CAWRRRGVGNTGELFF
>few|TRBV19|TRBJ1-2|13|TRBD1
TGTGCCAGTTCTTACAGGGGAGGTTATGGCTACACCTTC
CASSYRGGYGYTF
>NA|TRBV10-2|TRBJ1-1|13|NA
TGCGCCAGCAGTAGGACGGTGAACACTGAAGCTTTCTTT
CASSRTVNTEAFF
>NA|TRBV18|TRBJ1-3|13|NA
TGTGCCAGCTCACCAAGGCAGGGAAACACCATATATTTT
CASSPRQGNTIYF
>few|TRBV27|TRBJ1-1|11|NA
TGTGCCAGCAGTTTAAAAGTGGAAGGTTTCTTT
CASSLKVEGFF
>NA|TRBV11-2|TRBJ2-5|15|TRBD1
TGTGCCAGCAGCCGTGGACAGGGACGTGCAGAGACCCAGTACTTC
CASSRGQGRAETQYF
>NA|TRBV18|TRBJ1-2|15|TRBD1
TGTGCCAGCTCACTAGCAGGGGGATTTAACTATGGCTACACCTTC
CASSLAGGFNYGYTF
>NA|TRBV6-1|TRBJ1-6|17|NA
TGTGCCAGCAGTGGGGGTCCAGGGGCGATTTATAATTCACCCCTCCACTTT
CASSGGPGAIYNSPLHF
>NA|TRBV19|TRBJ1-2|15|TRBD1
TGTGCCAGTAGTATCGGGCAGGGGGGAGTCTATGGCTACACCTTC
CASSIGQGGVYGYTF
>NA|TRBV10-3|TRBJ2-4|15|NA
TGTGCCATCACTGACCCAGCACTAGCCAAAAACATTCAGTACTTC
CAITDPALAKNIQYF
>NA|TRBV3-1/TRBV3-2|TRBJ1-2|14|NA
TGTGCCAGCAGCCAAGATCTTGGGGGCTATGGCTACACCTTC
CASSQDLGGYGYTF
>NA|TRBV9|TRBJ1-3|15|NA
TGTGCCAGCAGCGTAGACGGGGCTTCTGGAAACACCATATATTTT
CASSVDGASGNTIYF
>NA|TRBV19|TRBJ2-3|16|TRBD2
TGTGCCAGTAGTATAAGAGCGGGGACTAGCACAGATACGCAGTATTTT
CASSIRAGTSTDTQYF
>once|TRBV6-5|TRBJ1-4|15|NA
TGTGCCAGCAGTTACGCCCCGGCCGGTAATGAAAAACTGTTTTTT
CASSYAPAGNEKLFF
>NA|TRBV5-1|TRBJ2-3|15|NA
TGCGCCAGCAGCTTGGGAATGTCTAGCACAGATACGCAGTATTTT
CASSLGMSSTDTQYF
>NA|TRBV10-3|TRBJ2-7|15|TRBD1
TGTGCCATCAGTGAGCGGGGACAGGGGGCCTACGAGCAGTACTTC
CAISERGQGAYEQYF
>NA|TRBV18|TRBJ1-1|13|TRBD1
TGTGCCAGCTCGCAGGGGGTTACGACTGAAGCTTTCTTT
CASSQGVTTEAFF
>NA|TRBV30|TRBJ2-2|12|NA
TGTGCCTGGACACGGAACACCGGGGAGCTGTTTTTT
CAWTRNTGELFF
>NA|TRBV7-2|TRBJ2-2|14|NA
TGTGCCAGCAGCTTAGGGGGGAACACCGGGGAGCTGTTTTTT
CASSLGGNTGELFF
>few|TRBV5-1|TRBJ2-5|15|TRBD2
TGCGCCAGCAGCTTGGATCCTAGCGGGGGAGGGACCCAGTACTTC
CASSLDPSGGGTQYF
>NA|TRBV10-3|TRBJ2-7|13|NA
TGTGCCATCAGTGAGGGTCAGCCCTACGAGCAGTACTTC
CAISEGQPYEQYF
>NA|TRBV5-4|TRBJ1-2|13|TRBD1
TGTGCCAGCAGTTCCGACAGGGGCTATGGCTACACCTTC
CASSSDRGYGYTF
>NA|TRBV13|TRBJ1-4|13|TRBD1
TGTGCCAGCAGTGGACAGGGGCAGGTAAAACTGTTTTTT
CASSGQGQVKLFF
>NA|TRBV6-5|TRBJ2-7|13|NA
TGTGCCAGCCGGAGCGGTAGCTCCTACGAGCAGTACTTC
CASRSGSSYEQYF
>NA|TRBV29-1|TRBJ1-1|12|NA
TGCAGCGTGAACGTGGGGGGGATAGAAGCTTTCTTT
CSVNVGGIEAFF
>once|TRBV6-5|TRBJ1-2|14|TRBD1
TGTGCCAGCAGTTCCACCGGGACAGGGCCTGGCTACACCTTC
CASSSTGTGPGYTF
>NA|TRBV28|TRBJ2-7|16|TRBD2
TGTGCCAGCAGTTTATGGGGACTAGAAAGGGGACACGAGCAGTACTTC
CASSLWGLERGHEQYF
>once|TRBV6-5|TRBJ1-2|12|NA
TGTGCCAGCAGAAACGCCTTTTATGGCTACACCTTC
CASRNAFYGYTF
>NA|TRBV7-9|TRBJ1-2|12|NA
TGTGCCAGCAGCTTAGTGGACTATGGCTACACCTTC
CASSLVDYGYTF
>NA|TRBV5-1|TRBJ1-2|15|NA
TGCGCCAGCAGCCGCGACAGGCGAGCTAACTATGGCTACACCTTC
CASSRDRRANYGYTF
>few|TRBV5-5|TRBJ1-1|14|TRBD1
TGTGCCAGCAGCTCTCATTTACCGACAGGGGAAGCTTTCTTT
CASSSHLPTGEAFF
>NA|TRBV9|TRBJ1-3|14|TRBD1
TGTGCCAGCAGCGTCACAGGGACAGGGAACACCATATATTTT
CASSVTGTGNTIYF
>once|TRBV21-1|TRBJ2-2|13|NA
TGTGCCAGCAGCGGACCTAAAACCGGGGAGCTGTTTTTT
CASSGPKTGELFF
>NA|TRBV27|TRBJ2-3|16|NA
TGTGCCAGCAGTCCCTCACGACAGGGGAGGGCAGATACGCAGTATTTT
CASSPSRQGRADTQYF
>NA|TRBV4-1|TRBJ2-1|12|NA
TGCGCCAGCAGCTTAGTAGGCTATGAGCAGTTCTTC
CASSLVGYEQFF
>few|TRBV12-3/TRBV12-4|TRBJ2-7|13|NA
TGTGCCAGCAGTTCGGGACCATCCTCCGAGCAGTACTTC
CASSSGPSSEQYF
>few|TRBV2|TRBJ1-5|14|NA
TGTGCCAGCAGGGATGGGACCGGCGGTCAGCCCCAGCATTTT
CASRDGTGGQPQHF
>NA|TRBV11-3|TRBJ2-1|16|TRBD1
TGTGCCAGCAGCTTAGAGGGGGGACAGGGGAACAATGAGCAGTTCTTC
CASSLEGGQGNNEQFF
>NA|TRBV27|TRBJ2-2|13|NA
TGTGCCAGCGCTAGGCGATGGCCCGGGGAGCTGTTTTTT
CASARRWPGELFF
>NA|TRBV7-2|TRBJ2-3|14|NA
TGTGCCAGCAGCTCTCAGGGGTTCGCAGATACGCAGTATTTT
CASSSQGFADTQYF
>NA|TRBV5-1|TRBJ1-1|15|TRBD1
TGCGCCAGCAGCAACCGGGACAGCACGAACACTGAAGCTTTCTTT
CASSNRDSTNTEAFF
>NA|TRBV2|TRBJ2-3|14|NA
TGTGCCAGCAGTGAGTCTAGCCGGACAGATACGCAGTATTTT
CASSESSRTDTQYF
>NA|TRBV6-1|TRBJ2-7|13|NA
TGTGCCAGCAGTGACAGGGGGGCCTACGAGCAGTACTTC
CASSDRGAYEQYF
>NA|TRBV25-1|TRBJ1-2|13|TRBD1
TGTGCCAGCAGTGGCCGACAGGGAAGTGGCTACACCTTC
CASSGRQGSGYTF
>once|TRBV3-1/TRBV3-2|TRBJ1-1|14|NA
TGTGCCAGCAGCCAAGGGGCGGTGCGCCAGGAAGCTTTCTTT
CASSQGAVRQEAFF
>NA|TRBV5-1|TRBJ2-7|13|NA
TGCGCCAGCAGCTTTTCAGGGAGCTACGAGCAGTACTTC
CASSFSGSYEQYF
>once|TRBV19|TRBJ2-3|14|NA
TGTGCCAGTATTGGGCTAGACGGCACAGATACGCAGTATTTT
CASIGLDGTDTQYF
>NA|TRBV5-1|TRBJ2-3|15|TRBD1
TGCGCCAGCAGCTACAGGGGTCGCGGCACAGATACGCAGTATTTT
CASSYRGRGTDTQYF
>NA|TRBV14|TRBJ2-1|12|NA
TGTGCCAGCAGCCTGTACTACAATGAGCAGTTCTTC
CASSLYYNEQFF
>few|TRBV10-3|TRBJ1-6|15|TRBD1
TGTGCCATCGGGACAGGGAGCTCCTATAATTCACCCCTCCACTTT
CAIGTGSSYNSPLHF
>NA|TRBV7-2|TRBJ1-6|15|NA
TGTGCCAGCAGCTTAGATCGGGGGCTGGGTTCACCCCTCCACTTT
CASSLDRGLGSPLHF
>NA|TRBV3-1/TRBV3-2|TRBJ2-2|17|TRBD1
TGTGCCAGCAGCCAAGATACACAGGGGCCGAACACCGGGGAGCTGTTTTTT
CASSQDTQGPNTGELFF
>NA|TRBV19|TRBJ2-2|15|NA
TGTGCCAGTAGTATACCGGGGTCGAACACCGGGGAGCTGTTTTTT
CASSIPGSNTGELFF